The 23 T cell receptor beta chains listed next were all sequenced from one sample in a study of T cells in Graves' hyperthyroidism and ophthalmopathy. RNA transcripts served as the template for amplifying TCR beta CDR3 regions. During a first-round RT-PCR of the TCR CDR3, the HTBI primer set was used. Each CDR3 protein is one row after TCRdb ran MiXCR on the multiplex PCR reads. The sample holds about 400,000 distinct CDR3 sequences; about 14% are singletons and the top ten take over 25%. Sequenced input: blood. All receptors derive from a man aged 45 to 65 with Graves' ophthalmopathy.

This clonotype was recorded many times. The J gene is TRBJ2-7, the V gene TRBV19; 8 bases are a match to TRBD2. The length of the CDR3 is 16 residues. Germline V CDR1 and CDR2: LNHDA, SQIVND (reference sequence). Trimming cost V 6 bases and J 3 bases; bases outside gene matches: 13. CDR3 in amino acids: CASRTTPRGGLYEQYF. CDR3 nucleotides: TGTGCCAGTAGGACGACGCCTCGGGGGGGCCTCTACGAGCAGTACTTC.

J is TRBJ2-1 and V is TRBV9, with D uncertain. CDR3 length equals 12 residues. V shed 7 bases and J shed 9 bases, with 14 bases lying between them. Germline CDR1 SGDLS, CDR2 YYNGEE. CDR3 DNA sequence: TGTGCCAGCTCGGGCGCCACTACTGAGCAGTTCTTC. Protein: CASSGATTEQFF.

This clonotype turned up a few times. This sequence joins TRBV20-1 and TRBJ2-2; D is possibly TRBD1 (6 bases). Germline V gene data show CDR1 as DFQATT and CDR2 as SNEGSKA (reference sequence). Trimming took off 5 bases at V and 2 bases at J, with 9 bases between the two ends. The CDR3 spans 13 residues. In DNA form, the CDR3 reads TGCAGTGCTGAACAGGGTAACACCGGGGAGCTGTTTTTT. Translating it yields CSAEQGNTGELFF.

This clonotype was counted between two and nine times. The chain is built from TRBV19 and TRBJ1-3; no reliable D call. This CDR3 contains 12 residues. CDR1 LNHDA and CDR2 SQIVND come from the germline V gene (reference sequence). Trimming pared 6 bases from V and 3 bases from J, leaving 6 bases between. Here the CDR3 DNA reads TGTGCCAGTAGATTCATTGGAAACACCATATATTTT. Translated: CASRFIGNTIYF.

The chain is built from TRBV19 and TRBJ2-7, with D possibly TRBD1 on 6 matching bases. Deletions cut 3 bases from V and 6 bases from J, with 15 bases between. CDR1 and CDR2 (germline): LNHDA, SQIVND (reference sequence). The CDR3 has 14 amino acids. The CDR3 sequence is CASSISDRHIEQYF. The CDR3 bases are TGTGCCAGTAGTATTTCTGACAGGCACATCGAGCAGTACTTC.

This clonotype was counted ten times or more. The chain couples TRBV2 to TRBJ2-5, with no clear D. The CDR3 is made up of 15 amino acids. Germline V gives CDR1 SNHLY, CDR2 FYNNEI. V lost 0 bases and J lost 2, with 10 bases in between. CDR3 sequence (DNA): TGTGCCAGCAGTGAAGCCAGGACGGCACAAGAGACCCAGTACTTC. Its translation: CASSEARTAQETQYF.

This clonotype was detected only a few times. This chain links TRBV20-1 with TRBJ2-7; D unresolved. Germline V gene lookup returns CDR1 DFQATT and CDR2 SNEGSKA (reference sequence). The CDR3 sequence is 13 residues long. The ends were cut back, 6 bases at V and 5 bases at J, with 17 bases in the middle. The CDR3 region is CSAGEGISNEQYF. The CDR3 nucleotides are TGCAGTGCCGGAGAAGGGATTAGTAACGAGCAGTACTTC.

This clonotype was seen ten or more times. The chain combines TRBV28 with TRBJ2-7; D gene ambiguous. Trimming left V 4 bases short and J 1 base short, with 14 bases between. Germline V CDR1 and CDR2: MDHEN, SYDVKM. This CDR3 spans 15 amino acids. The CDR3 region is CASSSDRAISYEQYF. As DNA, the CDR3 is TGTGCCAGCAGTTCCGACCGGGCGATATCCTACGAGCAGTACTTC.

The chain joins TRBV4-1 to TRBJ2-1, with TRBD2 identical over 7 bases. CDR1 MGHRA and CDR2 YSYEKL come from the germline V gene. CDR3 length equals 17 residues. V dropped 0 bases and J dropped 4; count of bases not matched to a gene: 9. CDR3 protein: CASSQDSKASGYNEQFF. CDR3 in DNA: TGCGCCAGCAGCCAAGATAGTAAGGCTAGCGGATACAATGAGCAGTTCTTC.

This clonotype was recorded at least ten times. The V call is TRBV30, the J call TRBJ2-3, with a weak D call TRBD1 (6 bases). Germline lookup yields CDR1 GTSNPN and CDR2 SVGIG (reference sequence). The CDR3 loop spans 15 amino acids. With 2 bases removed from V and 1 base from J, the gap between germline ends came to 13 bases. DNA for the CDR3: TGTGCCTGGAGTATGGCAGGGGCCGGCACAGATACGCAGTATTTT. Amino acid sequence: CAWSMAGAGTDTQYF.

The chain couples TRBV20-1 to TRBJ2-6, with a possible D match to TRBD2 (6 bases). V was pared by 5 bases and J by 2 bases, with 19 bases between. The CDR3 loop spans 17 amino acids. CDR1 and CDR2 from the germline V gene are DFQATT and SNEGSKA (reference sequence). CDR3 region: CSAPRGTLQPGANVLTF. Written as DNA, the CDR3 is TGCAGTGCTCCTCGGGGGACCCTTCAACCTGGGGCCAACGTCCTGACTTTC.

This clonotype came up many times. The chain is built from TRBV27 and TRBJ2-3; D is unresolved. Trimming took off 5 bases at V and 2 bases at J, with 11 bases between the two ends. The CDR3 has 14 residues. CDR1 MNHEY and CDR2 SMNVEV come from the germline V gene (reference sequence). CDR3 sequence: CASSPRWPTDTQYF. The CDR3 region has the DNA TGTGCCAGCAGTCCCCGGTGGCCCACAGATACGCAGTATTTT.

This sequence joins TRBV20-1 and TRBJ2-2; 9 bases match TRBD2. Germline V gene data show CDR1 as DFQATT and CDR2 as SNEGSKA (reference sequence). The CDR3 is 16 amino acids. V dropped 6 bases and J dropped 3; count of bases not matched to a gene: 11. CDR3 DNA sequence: TGCAGTGCCCCCTCAATTAGCGGGAGTTACACCGGGGAGCTGTTTTTT. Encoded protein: CSAPSISGSYTGELFF.

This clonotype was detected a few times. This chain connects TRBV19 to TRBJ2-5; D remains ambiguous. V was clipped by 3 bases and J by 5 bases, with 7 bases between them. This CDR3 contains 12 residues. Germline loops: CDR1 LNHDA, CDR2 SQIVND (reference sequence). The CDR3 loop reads CASSIMGETQYF. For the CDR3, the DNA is TGTGCCAGTAGTATTATGGGGGAGACCCAGTACTTC.

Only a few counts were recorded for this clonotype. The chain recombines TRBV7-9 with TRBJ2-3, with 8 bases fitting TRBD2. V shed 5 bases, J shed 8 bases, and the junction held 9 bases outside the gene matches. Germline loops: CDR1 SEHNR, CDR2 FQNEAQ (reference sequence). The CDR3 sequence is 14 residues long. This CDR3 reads CASSGSGRHGTQYF. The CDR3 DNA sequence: TGTGCCAGCAGCGGGAGCGGGAGACATGGTACGCAGTATTTT.

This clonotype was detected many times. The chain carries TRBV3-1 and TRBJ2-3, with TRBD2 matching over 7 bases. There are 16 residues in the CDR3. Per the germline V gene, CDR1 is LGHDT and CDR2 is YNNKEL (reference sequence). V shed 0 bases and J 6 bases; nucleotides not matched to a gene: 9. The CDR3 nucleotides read TGTGCCAGCAGCCAAGATCTAGCGGTAGTTACGGATACGCAGTATTTT. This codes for CASSQDLAVVTDTQYF.

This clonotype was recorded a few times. Written as DNA, the CDR3 is TGTGCCAGTAGTATAGCCCCCAGGAGTGCTGGCACAGATACGCAGTATTTT. Its translation: CASSIAPRSAGTDTQYF. The chain joins TRBV19 to TRBJ2-3; D uncertain. There are 17 residues in the CDR3. Germline loops: CDR1 LNHDA, CDR2 SQIVND (reference sequence). Trimming stripped 1 base from V and 1 base from J, with 15 bases between.

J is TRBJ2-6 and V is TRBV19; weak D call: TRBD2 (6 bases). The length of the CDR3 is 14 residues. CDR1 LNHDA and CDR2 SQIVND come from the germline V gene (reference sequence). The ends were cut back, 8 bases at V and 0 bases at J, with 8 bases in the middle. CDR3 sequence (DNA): TGTGCCAGTGGGGGACTCTCTGGGGCCAACGTCCTGACTTTC. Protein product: CASGGLSGANVLTF.

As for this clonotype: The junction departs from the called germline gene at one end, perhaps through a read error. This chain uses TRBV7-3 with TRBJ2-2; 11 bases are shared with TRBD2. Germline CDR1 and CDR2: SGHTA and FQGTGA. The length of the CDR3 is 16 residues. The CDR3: CTSSFGRTSGPGELFF. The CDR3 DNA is TGTACCAGCAGCTTCGGAAGGACTAGCGGGCCCGGGGAGCTGTTTTTT.

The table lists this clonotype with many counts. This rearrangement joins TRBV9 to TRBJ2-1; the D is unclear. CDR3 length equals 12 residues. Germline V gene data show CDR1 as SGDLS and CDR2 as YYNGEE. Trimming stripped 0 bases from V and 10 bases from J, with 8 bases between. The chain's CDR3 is CASSVVNKEQFF. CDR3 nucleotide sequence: TGTGCCAGCAGCGTAGTAAATAAGGAGCAGTTCTTC.

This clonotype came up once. The CDR3 bases are TGTGCCAGCAGCGAAGCGAGGGGTCTAACAGATACGCAGTATTTT. Amino acid sequence: CASSEARGLTDTQYF. The V gene is TRBV7-9, the J gene TRBJ2-3; either TRBD1 or TRBD2 may fit D (5 bases each). The CDR3 has 15 residues. Deletions cut 5 bases from V and 3 bases from J, with 15 bases between. Germline V CDR1 and CDR2: SEHNR, FQNEAQ (reference sequence).

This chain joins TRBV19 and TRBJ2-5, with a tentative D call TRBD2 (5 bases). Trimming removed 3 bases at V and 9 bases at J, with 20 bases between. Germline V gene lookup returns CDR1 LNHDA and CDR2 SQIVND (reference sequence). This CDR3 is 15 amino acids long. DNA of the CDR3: TGTGCCAGTAGTATCAGGACTGTAAGTCCGGAAGCCCAGTACTTC. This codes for CASSIRTVSPEAQYF.

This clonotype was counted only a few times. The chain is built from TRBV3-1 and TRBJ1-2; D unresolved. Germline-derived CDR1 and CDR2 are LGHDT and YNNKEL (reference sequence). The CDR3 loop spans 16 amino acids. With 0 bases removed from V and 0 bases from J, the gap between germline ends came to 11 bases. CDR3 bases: TGTGCCAGCAGCCAAGATTGGCAGCAGCCTAACTATGGCTACACCTTC. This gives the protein CASSQDWQQPNYGYTF.